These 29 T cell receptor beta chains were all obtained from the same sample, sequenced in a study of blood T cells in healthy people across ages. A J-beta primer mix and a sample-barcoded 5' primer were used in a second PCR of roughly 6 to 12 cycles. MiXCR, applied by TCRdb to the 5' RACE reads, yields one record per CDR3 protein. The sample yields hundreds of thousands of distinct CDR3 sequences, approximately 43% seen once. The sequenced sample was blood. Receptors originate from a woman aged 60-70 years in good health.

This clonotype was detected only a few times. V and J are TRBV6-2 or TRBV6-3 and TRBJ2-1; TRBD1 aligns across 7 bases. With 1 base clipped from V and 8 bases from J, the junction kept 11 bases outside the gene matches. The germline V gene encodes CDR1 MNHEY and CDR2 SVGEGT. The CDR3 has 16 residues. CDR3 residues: CASSYFSTGLKDEQFF. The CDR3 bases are TGTGCCAGCAGTTACTTCTCGACAGGGTTGAAGGATGAGCAGTTCTTC.

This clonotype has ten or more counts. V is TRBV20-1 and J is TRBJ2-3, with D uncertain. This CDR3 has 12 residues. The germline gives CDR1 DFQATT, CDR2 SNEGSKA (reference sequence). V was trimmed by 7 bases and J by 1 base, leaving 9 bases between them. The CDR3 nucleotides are TGCAGTGTGGCACCACGCACAGATACGCAGTATTTT. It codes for CSVAPRTDTQYF.

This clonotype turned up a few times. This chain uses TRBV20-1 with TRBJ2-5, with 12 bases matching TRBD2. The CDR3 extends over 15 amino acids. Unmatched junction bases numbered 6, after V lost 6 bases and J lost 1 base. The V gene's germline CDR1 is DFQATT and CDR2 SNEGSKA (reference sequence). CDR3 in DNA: TGCAGTGCAACACTAGCGGGGGGCCTCCAAGAGACCCAGTACTTC. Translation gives CSATLAGGLQETQYF.

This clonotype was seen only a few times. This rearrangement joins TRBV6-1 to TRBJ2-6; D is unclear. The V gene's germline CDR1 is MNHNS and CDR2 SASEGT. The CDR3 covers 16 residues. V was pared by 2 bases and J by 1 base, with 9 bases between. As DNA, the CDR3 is TGTGCCAGCAGTGAAAGGATTATTTCTGGGGCCAACGTCCTGACTTTC. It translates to CASSERIISGANVLTF.

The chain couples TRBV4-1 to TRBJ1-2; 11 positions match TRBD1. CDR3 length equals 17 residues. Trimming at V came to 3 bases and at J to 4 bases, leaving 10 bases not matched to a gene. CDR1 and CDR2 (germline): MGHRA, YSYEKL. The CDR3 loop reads CASSHLQGQGAGYGYTF. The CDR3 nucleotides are TGCGCCAGCAGCCACCTTCAAGGACAGGGGGCGGGCTATGGCTACACCTTC.

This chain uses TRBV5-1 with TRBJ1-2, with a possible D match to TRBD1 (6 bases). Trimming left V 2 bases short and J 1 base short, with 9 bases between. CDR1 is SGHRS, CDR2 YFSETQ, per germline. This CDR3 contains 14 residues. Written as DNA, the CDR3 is TGCGCCAGCAGCTTTCGGACAGATAACTATGGCTACACCTTC. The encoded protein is CASSFRTDNYGYTF. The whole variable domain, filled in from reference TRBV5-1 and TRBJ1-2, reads KAGVTQTPRYLIKTRGQQVTLSCSPISGHRSVSWYQQTPGQGLQFLFEYFSETQRNKGNFPGRFSGRQFSNSRSEMNVSTLELGDSALYLCASSFRTDNYGYTFGSGTRLTVV.

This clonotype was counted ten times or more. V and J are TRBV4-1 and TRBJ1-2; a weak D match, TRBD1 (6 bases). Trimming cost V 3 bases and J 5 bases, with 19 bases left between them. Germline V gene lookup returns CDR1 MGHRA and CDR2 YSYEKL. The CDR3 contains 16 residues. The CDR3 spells CASSQDYGGGRYGYTF. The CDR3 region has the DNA TGCGCCAGCAGCCAGGACTATGGGGGCGGTCGGTATGGCTACACCTTC.

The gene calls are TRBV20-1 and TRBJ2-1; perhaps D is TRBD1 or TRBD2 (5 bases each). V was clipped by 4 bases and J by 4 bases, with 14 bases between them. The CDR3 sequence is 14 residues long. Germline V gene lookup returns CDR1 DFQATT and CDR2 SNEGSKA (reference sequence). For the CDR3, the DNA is TGCAGTGCTACCGTCGGGACCAGGTACAATGAGCAGTTCTTC. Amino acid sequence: CSATVGTRYNEQFF.

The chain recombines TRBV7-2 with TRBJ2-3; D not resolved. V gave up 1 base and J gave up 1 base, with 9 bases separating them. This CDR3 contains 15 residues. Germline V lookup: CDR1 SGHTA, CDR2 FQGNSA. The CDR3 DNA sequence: TGTGCCAGCAGCTTAGGGTGGACGCGCACAGATACGCAGTATTTT. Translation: CASSLGWTRTDTQYF.

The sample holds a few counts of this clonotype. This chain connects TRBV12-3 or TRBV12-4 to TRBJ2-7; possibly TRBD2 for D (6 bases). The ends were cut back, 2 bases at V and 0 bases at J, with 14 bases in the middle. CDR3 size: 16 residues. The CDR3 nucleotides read TGTGCCAGCAGTTTATCCCCGGGACTCAGCTCCTACGAGCAGTACTTC. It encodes CASSLSPGLSSYEQYF.

DNA for the CDR3: TGCAGTGCTAGGGGTGCTACAAGCAACTATGGCTACACCTTC. Its protein product is CSARGATSNYGYTF. The chain has TRBV20-1 and TRBJ1-2; no firm D call. The CDR3 has 14 amino acids. V was clipped by 3 bases and J by 2 bases, with 13 bases between them. In germline, CDR1 is DFQATT, CDR2 SNEGSKA (reference sequence).

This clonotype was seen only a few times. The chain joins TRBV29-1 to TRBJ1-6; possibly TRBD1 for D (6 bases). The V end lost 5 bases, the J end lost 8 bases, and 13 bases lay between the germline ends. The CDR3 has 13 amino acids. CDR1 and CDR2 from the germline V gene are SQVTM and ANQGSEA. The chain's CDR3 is CSVTDRNDSPLHF. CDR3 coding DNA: TGCAGCGTTACGGACAGAAATGATTCACCCCTCCACTTT.

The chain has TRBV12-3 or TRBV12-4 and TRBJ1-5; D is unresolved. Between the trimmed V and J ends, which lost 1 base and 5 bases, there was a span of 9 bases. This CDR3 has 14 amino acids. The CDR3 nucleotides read TGTGCCAGCAGTTTAGGGGCAGGACATCAGCCCCAGCATTTT. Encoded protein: CASSLGAGHQPQHF.

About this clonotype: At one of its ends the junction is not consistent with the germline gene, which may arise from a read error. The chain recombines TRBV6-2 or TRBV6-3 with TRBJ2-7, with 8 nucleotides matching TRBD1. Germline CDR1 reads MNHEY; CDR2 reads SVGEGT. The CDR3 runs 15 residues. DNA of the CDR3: TGTGCCAGCAGGCCCTTTGGGACAGGTGGCTACGGGCAGTACTTC. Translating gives CASRPFGTGGYGQYF.

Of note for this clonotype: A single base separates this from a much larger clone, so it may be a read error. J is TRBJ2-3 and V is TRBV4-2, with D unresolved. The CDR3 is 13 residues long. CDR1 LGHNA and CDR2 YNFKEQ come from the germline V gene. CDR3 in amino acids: CASSPDSGDTRYF. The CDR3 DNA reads TGTGCCAGCAGCCCCGACTCTGGAGATACGCGGTATTTT.

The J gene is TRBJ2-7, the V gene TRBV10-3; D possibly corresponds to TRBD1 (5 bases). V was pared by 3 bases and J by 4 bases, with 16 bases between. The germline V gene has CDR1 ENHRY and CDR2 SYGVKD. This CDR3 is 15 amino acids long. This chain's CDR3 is CAISELGEGVYEQYF. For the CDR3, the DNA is TGTGCCATCAGTGAATTAGGGGAAGGTGTGTACGAGCAGTACTTC.

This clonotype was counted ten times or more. As DNA, the CDR3 is TGTGCCAGCAGCTTAGCTAGCGGGAGTACCCGTTCCTACGAGCAGTACTTC. Translating gives CASSLASGSTRSYEQYF. The V gene is TRBV7-2, the J gene TRBJ2-7; 9 bases match TRBD2. The CDR3 is 17 residues long. V shed 0 bases, J shed 1 base, and the junction held 7 bases outside the gene matches. In germline, CDR1 is SGHTA, CDR2 FQGNSA.

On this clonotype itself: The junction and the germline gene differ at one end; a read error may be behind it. DNA of the CDR3: TGTGCCAGCTCACCACGGGGGCACGGCACAGCTACGCAGTATTTT. Amino acids: CASSPRGHGTATQYF. This chain uses TRBV18 with TRBJ2-3; weak D call: TRBD1 (6 bases). The CDR3 spans 15 residues. The germline V gene encodes CDR1 KGHSH and CDR2 LQKENI.

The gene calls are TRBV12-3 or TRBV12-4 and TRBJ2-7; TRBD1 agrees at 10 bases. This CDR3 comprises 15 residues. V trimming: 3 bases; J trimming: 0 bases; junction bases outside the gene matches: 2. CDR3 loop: CASSFRDRGSYEQYF. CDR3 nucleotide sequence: TGTGCCAGCAGTTTCCGGGACAGGGGCTCCTACGAGCAGTACTTC.

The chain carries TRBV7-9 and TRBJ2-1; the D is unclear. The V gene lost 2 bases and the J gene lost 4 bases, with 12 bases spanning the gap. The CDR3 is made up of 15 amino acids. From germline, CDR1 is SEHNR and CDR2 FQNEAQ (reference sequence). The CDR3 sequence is CASSLRTNGYNEQFF. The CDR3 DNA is TGTGCCAGCAGCTTAAGGACCAACGGTTACAATGAGCAGTTCTTC.

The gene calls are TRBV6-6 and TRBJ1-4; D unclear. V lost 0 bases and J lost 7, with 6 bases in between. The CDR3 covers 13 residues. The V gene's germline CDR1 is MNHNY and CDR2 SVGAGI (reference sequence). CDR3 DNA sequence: TGTGCCAGCAGTTACTCGACCTTTGAAAAACTGTTTTTT. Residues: CASSYSTFEKLFF.

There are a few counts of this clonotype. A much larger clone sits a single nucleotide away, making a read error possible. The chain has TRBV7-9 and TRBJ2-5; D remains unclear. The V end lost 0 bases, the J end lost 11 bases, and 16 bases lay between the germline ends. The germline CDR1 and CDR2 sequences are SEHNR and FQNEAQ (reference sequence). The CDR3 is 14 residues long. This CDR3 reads CASSLAGSENEQYF. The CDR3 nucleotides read TGTGCCAGCAGCTTAGCGGGAAGCGAAAATGAGCAGTACTTC.

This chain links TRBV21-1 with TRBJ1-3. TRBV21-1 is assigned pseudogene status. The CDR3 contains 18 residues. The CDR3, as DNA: TGTGCCAGCAGCCCAGGGGCGGCAGGGAAACGCTCTGGAAACACCATATATTTT. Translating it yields CASSPGAAGKRSGNTIYF.

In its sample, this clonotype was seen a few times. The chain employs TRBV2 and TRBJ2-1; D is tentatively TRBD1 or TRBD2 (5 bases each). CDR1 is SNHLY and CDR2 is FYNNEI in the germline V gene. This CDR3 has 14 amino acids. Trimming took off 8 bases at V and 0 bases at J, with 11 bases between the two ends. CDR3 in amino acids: CASRKGSSYNEQFF. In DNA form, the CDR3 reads TGTGCCAGCCGAAAGGGGAGCTCCTACAATGAGCAGTTCTTC.

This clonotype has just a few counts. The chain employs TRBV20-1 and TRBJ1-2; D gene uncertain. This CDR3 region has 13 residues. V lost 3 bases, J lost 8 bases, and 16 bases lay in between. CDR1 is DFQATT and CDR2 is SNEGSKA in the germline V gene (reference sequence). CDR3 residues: CSASLPGFNGYTF. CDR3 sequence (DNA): TGCAGTGCTAGTTTACCGGGGTTCAACGGCTACACCTTC.

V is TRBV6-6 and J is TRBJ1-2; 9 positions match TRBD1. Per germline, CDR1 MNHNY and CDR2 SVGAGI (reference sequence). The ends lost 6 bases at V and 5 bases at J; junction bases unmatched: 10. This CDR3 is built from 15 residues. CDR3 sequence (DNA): TGTGCCAGCAGCGAACCGGGACAGGGTATTTATGGCTACACCTTC. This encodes CASSEPGQGIYGYTF.

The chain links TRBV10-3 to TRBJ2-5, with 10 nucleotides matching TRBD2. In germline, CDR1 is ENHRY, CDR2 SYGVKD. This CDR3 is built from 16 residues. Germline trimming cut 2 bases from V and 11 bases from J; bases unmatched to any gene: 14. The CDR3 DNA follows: TGTGCCATCAGTGAGAATAGCGGGGGGCAGTTGAATGAGCAGTACTTC. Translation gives CAISENSGGQLNEQYF.

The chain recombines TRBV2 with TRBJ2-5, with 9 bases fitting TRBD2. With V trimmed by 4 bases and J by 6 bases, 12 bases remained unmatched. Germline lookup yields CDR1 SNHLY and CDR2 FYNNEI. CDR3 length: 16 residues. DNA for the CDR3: TGTGCCAGCAGTGTACTGGGCGGGGGGGGGAAGAAGACCCAGTACTTC. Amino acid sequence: CASSVLGGGGKKTQYF.

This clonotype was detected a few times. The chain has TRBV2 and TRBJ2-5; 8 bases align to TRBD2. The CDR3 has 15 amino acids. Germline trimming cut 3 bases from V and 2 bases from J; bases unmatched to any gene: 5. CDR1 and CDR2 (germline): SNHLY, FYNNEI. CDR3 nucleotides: TGTGCCAGCAGTGATGGTACTAGCGGACAAGAGACCCAGTACTTC. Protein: CASSDGTSGQETQYF.